This T cell receptor (beta chain) was identified during a study of metastatic and nonmetastatic thyroid tumors. In its sample, this clone was seen many times. CDR1 and CDR2 (germline): SGHRS, YFSETQ. V gave up 3 bases and J gave up 1 base; unmatched junction bases: 10. The CDR3 runs 17 residues. No treatment had been given to any patient before thyroid surgery. TCRdb re-called clones from the PCR reads using MiXCR. The table records roughly 57,000 clones, roughly 22% of them present only once. The sample taken for sequencing was blood. The TCR sequence derives from a female donor with papillary thyroid cancer or a benign thyroid nodule (not recorded which). Some clones in this sample may be carry-over from other donors' samples. The chain links TRBV5-1 to TRBJ2-7; 10 bases fit TRBD2. CDR3 loop: CASSSLPASGSSYEQYF. CDR3 DNA: TGCGCCAGCAGCTCACTCCCGGCTAGCGGGAGTTCCTACGAGCAGTACTTC. The full variable domain, with the rest looked up from reference TRBV5-1 and TRBJ2-7, is KAGVTQTPRYLIKTRGQQVTLSCSPISGHRSVSWYQQTPGQGLQFLFEYFSETQRNKGNFPGRFSGRQFSNSRSEMNVSTLELGDSALYLCASSSLPASGSSYEQYFGPGTRLTVT.